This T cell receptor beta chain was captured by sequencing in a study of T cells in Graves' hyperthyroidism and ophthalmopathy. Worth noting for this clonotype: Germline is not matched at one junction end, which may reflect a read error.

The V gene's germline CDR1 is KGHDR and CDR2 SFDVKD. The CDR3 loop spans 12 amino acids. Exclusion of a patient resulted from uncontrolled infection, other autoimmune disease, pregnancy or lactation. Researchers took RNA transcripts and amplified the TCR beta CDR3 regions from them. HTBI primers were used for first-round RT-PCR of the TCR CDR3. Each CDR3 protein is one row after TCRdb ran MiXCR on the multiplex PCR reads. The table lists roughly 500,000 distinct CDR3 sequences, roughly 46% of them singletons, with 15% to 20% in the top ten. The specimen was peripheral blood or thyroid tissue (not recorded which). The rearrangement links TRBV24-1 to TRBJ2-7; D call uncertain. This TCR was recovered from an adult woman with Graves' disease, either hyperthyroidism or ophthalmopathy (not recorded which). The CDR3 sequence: CATSDLIARQDF. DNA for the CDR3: TGTGCCACCAGTGATTTAATCGCGAGGCAGGACTTC.